This TCR beta chain came from a study of T cells of healthy individuals. MiXCR, run by TCRdb on the 5' RACE reads, gives a single entry per CDR3 protein. There are approximately 58,000 distinct CDR3 sequences in the sample; approximately 14% occur only once, and roughly a sixth lies in the top ten. Note on this clonotype: One base away lies a much larger clone, so this may be a sequencing read error. The CDR3 end shows no conserved phenylalanine or tryptophan, and so a read error is likely.

This CDR3 has 14 amino acids. Germline V gives CDR1 SGHRS, CDR2 YFSETQ. V lost 3 bases and J lost 5; bases outside the gene matches: 6. The clonotype was recovered from a human donor in good health. V and J are TRBV5-1 and TRBJ1-1; 8 nucleotides agree with TRBD1. The CDR3 sequence is CASSWRQGRTEAFL. DNA of the CDR3: TGCGCCAGCAGCTGGCGACAGGGGAGGACTGAAGCTTTCTTG.